This TCR beta chain was found in a study of shared clonotypes between healthy human individuals. Broader study findings: Clonotypes shared by all four donors outscored non-shared clonotypes in generation probability. Clonotype sharing across several donors was observed for around 5% of naive CD4 clonotypes.

This clone was counted only a few times. The antigen is unknown. The CDR3 consists of 13 residues. V gave up 8 bases and J gave up 4 bases; unmatched junction bases: 3. Germline V lookup: CDR1 WNHNN, CDR2 SYGVQD (reference sequence). Sorted-subset replicate PCRs used 150 to 250 ng of genomic DNA. This amount corresponded to tens of thousands of T cell genomes. Profiled with immunoSEQ multiplex PCR; TCRdb holds only in-frame clones, not every one. Of fewer than 3 million clones in the sample, just under 95% are singletons; the top ten hold 0.3% to 0.4%. CD4+ cells underwent separation, giving CD45RA+ naive and CD45RA-negative memory subsets.

V is TRBV10-1 and J is TRBJ1-5; 9 bases fit TRBD1. Specimen: naive CD4+ T cells from PBMCs. Indicated subset: CD45RA+ positively selected. The receptor was isolated from a man between 18 and 35 years old in good health. Some clones in this sample may be carry-over from other donors' samples. The CDR3 spells CASAGTGNQPQHF. In DNA, the CDR3 is TGCGCCAGCGCAGGGACAGGGAATCAGCCCCAGCATTTT.